This record concerns one T cell receptor beta chain sequence. No antigen is known for it. There are no base qualities to consult, and no much larger clone falls within one base. TCRbeta CDR3 regions were amplified from genomic DNA using the immunoSEQ Assay, a bias-controlled multiplex PCR. The original pipeline was this. Nucleated cell counts per sample were estimated from amplification of reference gene primers within the assay. Sequence reads were collapsed and filtered to measure the absolute abundance of every unique TCRbeta CDR3 rearrangement. For each sample, productive Simpson clonality was calculated as the square root of Simpson's diversity index over productive rearrangements. TCRdb took over this immuneACCESS table, retaining in-frame rearrangements with V and J assigned. Such tables are incomplete; in checked studies, under half of the missing clones stem from an unresolved V gene, and the remainder is unexplained. For V, J and clone size, that table is used; D and trimming come from the DNA. For this sample the table gives more than 200,000 clones, of which around 80% were detected only once. 4.3% of the sample belongs to the ten largest clones.

Participants in the prospective study were aged about 18 to 100 years, lived in some 24 United States geographic areas, and enrolled through a virtual design. To assign participants to cohorts, the prospective study relied on clinical history that participants themselves reported in a screening survey and a study questionnaire. In the prospective study, whole blood, serum and a nasopharyngeal or oropharyngeal swab were collected from each participant by mobile phlebotomists. Prospective study participants could optionally give additional blood draws and questionnaires over a roughly two-month period. Before DNA extraction, prospective study blood samples were shipped either frozen or at room temperature. These data belong to a study of blood T cell repertoires in COVID-19 (dated by TCRdb to 2018 to 2020). In the study overall: Collaborator samples came from the United States, Italy and Spain and covered acute and convalescent phases of COVID-19. A de-identified subject ID, COVID-19 status, age in years and sex were almost always included in the sample metadata. Where available, HLA class I and class II types were obtained from metadata supplied by the sample provider rather than from assay-based typing. The repertoires were released in a freely available public database meant as a resource for research on the immune response to SARS-CoV-2. The material from the prospective study consisted of cDNA or gDNA derived from T cells, B-cell-depleted T cells, or PBMCs. Samples were obtained from the ongoing ImmuneRACE study (first 160 participants) and from 1,000 to 1,500 subjects provided by 6 global collaborators. The dataset comprised deeply sampled blood TCRbeta repertoires from subjects exposed to, actively infected with, or recovered from COVID-19.

The full study reports these points: The amount of clinical and demographic metadata varied by source and participant and was provided uncurated.

The CDR3 runs 16 residues from the cysteine to the phenylalanine. CDR3 DNA only is kept here, 48 bases in frame from base 1. Ends trimmed: V by 3 bases, J by 0 bases; bases unmatched to a gene: 3. CDR1 and CDR2 are drawn from the germline V gene (reference sequence): LNHDA, SQIVND. The source of this sequence is a man aged 25 to 45 with acute COVID-19. The chain is made from TRBV19 and TRBJ2-3; 10 bases in the junction line up with TRBD1. The sequenced material came from PBMCs or T cells enriched from blood (not recorded which). The DNA sequence is TGTGCCAGTAGTATTTGGACAGGGGGTAGCACAGATACGCAGTATTTT. Protein translation: CASSIWTGGSTDTQYF.